Listed here are 8 T cell receptor beta chains from one sample, sequenced in a study of blood T cell repertoires in COVID-19. Assay used: immunoSEQ multiplex PCR; TCRdb lists only in-frame clones, some missing. This table has approximately 220,000 clones, around 90% appearing once. Sequenced input: PBMCs or T cells enriched from blood (not recorded which). The source of these receptors is a man younger than 45 who had been exposed to COVID-19.

This sequence joins TRBV6-1 and TRBJ2-1; D not resolved. The CDR3 sequence is 14 residues long. Germline V gene sequence: CDR1 MNHNS, CDR2 SASEGT. Trimming removed 3 bases from V and 0 bases from J, with 6 bases in between. The CDR3 DNA is TGTGCCAGCAGTGAGCTAGGCTCCTACAATGAGCAGTTCTTC. Protein sequence: CASSELGSYNEQFF.

The rearrangement links TRBV4-1 to TRBJ2-3; 10 bases align to TRBD1. V shed 4 bases and J 6 bases; nucleotides not matched to a gene: 10. Germline CDR1 is MGHRA and CDR2 is YSYEKL. CDR3 size: 16 residues. The chain's CDR3 is CASSLGQGGGVDTQYF. Written as DNA, the CDR3 is TGCGCCAGCAGCCTCGGACAGGGGGGCGGTGTCGATACGCAGTATTTT.

The chain combines TRBV29-1 with TRBJ2-1; 10 nucleotides align to TRBD2. This CDR3 is 14 amino acids long. CDR1 is SQVTM and CDR2 is ANQGSEA in the germline V gene. Germline trimming cut 3 bases from V and 4 bases from J; bases unmatched to any gene: 3. The CDR3 DNA reads as TGCAGCGTTGATCTAGCGGGGGCATACAATGAGCAGTTCTTC. Translating gives CSVDLAGAYNEQFF.

V usage is TRBV12-5 and J usage is TRBJ1-1; maybe TRBD1 (6 bases). The germline V and J ends were trimmed by 7 bases and 8 bases, with 14 bases remaining between them. CDR1 is LGHNT, CDR2 FRNRAP, per germline. The CDR3 contains 12 residues. CDR3 region: CASDRDTGEAFF. The CDR3 DNA follows: TGTGCTAGTGATAGGGATACAGGGGAAGCTTTCTTT.

V usage is TRBV3-1 (or the pseudogene TRBV3-2) and J usage is TRBJ2-1, with 8 bases that match TRBD2. From germline, CDR1 is LGHDT and CDR2 YNNKEL (reference sequence). There are 12 residues in the CDR3. V gave up 2 bases and J gave up 15 bases; unmatched junction bases: 6. CDR3 in DNA: TGTGCCAGCAGCCAACCCTCGGGGGGGTGGTTCTTC. Translating it yields CASSQPSGGWFF.

Of note for this clone: A junction boundary mismatches the germline segment, possibly from a read error. This chain connects TRBV27 to TRBJ1-4; D perhaps matches TRBD1 (5 bases). Germline-derived CDR1 and CDR2 are MNHEY and SMNVEV (reference sequence). The CDR3 consists of 10 residues. Written as DNA, the CDR3 is TGTGCCAGCCTTGAGGGGCCGGGGGTTTTT. This gives the protein CASLEGPGVF.

The V call is TRBV30, the J call TRBJ2-7; tentatively, D is TRBD2 (6 bases). The CDR3 length is 14 residues. Germline values: CDR1 GTSNPN, CDR2 SVGIG (reference sequence). Trimming removed 1 base at V and 5 bases at J, with 15 bases between. CDR3 nucleotide sequence: TGTGCCTGGAGTGGGGGGGTTGTTCTCCACGAGCAGTACTTC. Amino acids: CAWSGGVVLHEQYF.

This clone was seen once. The V call is TRBV6-5, the J call TRBJ1-4; D call uncertain. The CDR3 length is 13 residues. Germline V CDR1 and CDR2: MNHEY, SVGAGI. The germline V and J ends were trimmed by 6 bases and 7 bases, with 12 bases remaining between them. The CDR3 protein is CASRSPPGEKLFF. Here the CDR3 DNA reads TGTGCCAGCAGAAGCCCCCCGGGTGAAAAACTGTTTTTT.